The 14 T cell receptor beta chains listed next were all sequenced from one sample in a study of blood T cell repertoires in COVID-19. This table comes from immunoSEQ multiplex PCR, and its TCRdb copy is limited to in-frame clones, with some not included. The sample yields 200,000 to 250,000 clones, around 90% seen once. Specimen: peripheral blood. Receptors originate from a man aged 55 to 69 who had recovered from COVID-19.

V gene TRBV7-3 combines with J gene TRBJ1-1, with D hard to call. The germline V gene encodes CDR1 SGHTA and CDR2 FQGTGA. The germline V and J ends were trimmed by 4 bases and 6 bases, with 15 bases remaining between them. The CDR3 contains 14 residues. CDR3 in amino acids: CASSSGFGEAEAFF. Here the CDR3 DNA reads TGTGCCAGCAGCTCGGGGTTCGGGGAGGCTGAAGCTTTCTTT.

The chain has TRBV28 and TRBJ2-7; 9 bases align to TRBD1. Germline values: CDR1 MDHEN, CDR2 SYDVKM. The length of the CDR3 is 14 residues. With 9 bases clipped from V and 3 bases from J, the junction kept 9 bases outside the gene matches. The CDR3 here is CASGGTGWNYEQYF. In DNA form, the CDR3 reads TGTGCCAGTGGTGGGACAGGGTGGAACTACGAGCAGTACTTC. The complete variable domain, with remaining parts taken from reference TRBV28 and TRBJ2-7, reads DVKVTQSSRYLVKRTGEKVFLECVQDMDHENMFWYRQDPGLGLRLIYFSYDVKMKEKGDIPEGYSVSREKKERFSLILESASTNQTSMYLCASGGTGWNYEQYFGPGTRLTVT.

The chain combines TRBV27 with TRBJ1-5; the match to TRBD1 covers 11 bases. CDR1 and CDR2 from the germline V gene are MNHEY and SMNVEV (reference sequence). The CDR3 extends over 14 amino acids. Losses at the gene ends were 5 bases for V and 6 bases for J; bases not matched to a gene: 3. The DNA for the CDR3 is TGTGCCAGCAGTCTAGGGACAGGGGGTCAGCCCCAGCATTTT. Encoded protein: CASSLGTGGQPQHF.

In this sample, this clone turned up once. V usage is TRBV18 and J usage is TRBJ2-2; 12 nucleotides agree with TRBD2. Trimming at V came to 1 base and at J to 5 bases, leaving 5 bases not matched to a gene. This CDR3 comprises 17 residues. CDR1 is KGHSH, CDR2 LQKENI, per germline. The CDR3 reads CASSPQLAGGATGELFF. CDR3 DNA: TGTGCCAGCTCACCACAACTAGCGGGAGGTGCGACCGGGGAGCTGTTTTTT.

The V call is TRBV15, the J call TRBJ1-4, with D maybe TRBD1 (5 bases). This CDR3 has 17 residues. Trimming took off 3 bases at V and 4 bases at J, with 18 bases between the two ends. CDR1 is LNHNV, CDR2 YYDKDF, per germline (reference sequence). CDR3 sequence reads: CATSSNHRGVGNEKLFF. The CDR3 bases are TGTGCCACCAGCAGCAACCATCGGGGGGTGGGTAATGAAAAACTGTTTTTT.

Note on this clone: Different DNA sequences within this sample yield the same CDR3. The rearrangement uses TRBV7-3 and TRBJ2-3, with TRBD2 matching over 10 bases. Germline V gene lookup returns CDR1 SGHTA and CDR2 FQGTGA. The CDR3 consists of 15 residues. The V segment lost 2 bases and the J segment 4 bases; nucleotides outside the gene matches: 3. Written as DNA, the CDR3 is TGTGCCAGCAGCTTACTAGCGGGGGCCTCAGATACGCAGTATTTT. This sequence encodes CASSLLAGASDTQYF. Variable domain in full (rest from reference TRBV7-3 and TRBJ2-3): GAGVSQTPSNKVTEKGKYVELRCDPISGHTALYWYRQSLGQGPEFLIYFQGTGAADDSGLPNDRFFAVRPEGSVSTLKIQRTERGDSAVYLCASSLLAGASDTQYFGPGTRLTVL.

This chain connects TRBV6-1 to TRBJ1-6; D uncertain. Trimming pared 3 bases from V and 0 bases from J, leaving 9 bases between. CDR3 length equals 16 residues. Germline V gene lookup returns CDR1 MNHNS and CDR2 SASEGT. The CDR3 loop reads CASSESGSSYNSPLHF. The CDR3 bases are TGTGCCAGCAGTGAGAGCGGGAGCTCCTATAATTCACCCCTCCACTTT.

The V call is TRBV7-2, the J call TRBJ2-7; a possible D gene is TRBD2 (7 bases). The CDR3 has 17 residues. V lost 3 bases and J 4 bases, leaving 22 bases between the germline ends. Germline CDR1 is SGHTA and CDR2 is FQGNSA. The CDR3 nucleotides read TGTGCCAGCAGCTTGGGCCCCGGGAGGACAGATGGATACGAGCAGTACTTC. Protein sequence: CASSLGPGRTDGYEQYF.

The genes are TRBV6-5 and TRBJ1-6; TRBD1 matches at 7 bases. The CDR3 contains 15 residues. Germline V gives CDR1 MNHEY, CDR2 SVGAGI. The ends lost 0 bases at V and 10 bases at J; junction bases unmatched: 6. The CDR3 DNA sequence: TGTGCCAGCAGTTACTCGAACAGGGGTCAATCACCCCTCCACTTT. Amino acid sequence: CASSYSNRGQSPLHF.

The V call is TRBV14, the J call TRBJ1-1; a possible D gene is TRBD1 (5 bases). CDR1 SGHDN and CDR2 FVKESK come from the germline V gene. V was pared by 4 bases and J by 1 base, with 22 bases between. The CDR3 is 18 residues long. CDR3: CASSPHGGRGPGNTEAFF. The CDR3 nucleotides are TGTGCCAGCAGCCCCCACGGGGGGAGAGGCCCAGGGAACACTGAAGCTTTCTTT.

This clone was recorded once. The rearrangement links TRBV21-1 to TRBJ2-1; the DNA was not compared with TRBD2, the D call given in the table. TRBV21-1 is a pseudogene segment. This CDR3 has 15 amino acids. CDR3 sequence: CASSPSGYQYNEQFF. As DNA, the CDR3 is TGTGCCAGCAGCCCTAGCGGATATCAGTACAATGAGCAGTTCTTC.

This chain connects TRBV5-4 to TRBJ1-1; maybe TRBD1 (5 bases). This CDR3 contains 15 residues. Germline-derived CDR1 and CDR2 are SGHNT and YYREEE (reference sequence). Trimming cost V 2 bases and J 2 bases, with 13 bases left between them. CDR3 DNA: TGTGCCAGCAGCTTTGACTGGGGCCGAAACACTGAAGCTTTCTTT. Amino acids: CASSFDWGRNTEAFF.

The chain uses TRBV5-1 and TRBJ2-7; TRBD2 matches 8 bases. CDR3 size: 15 residues. With 5 bases clipped from V and 6 bases from J, the junction kept 13 bases outside the gene matches. Germline V gene data show CDR1 as SGHRS and CDR2 as YFSETQ. The chain's CDR3 is CASRRTAGGTGEQYF. The CDR3, as DNA: TGCGCCAGCAGGCGGACGGCGGGGGGAACGGGCGAGCAGTACTTC.

The rearrangement links TRBV7-8 to TRBJ2-2, with TRBD1 as a possible D gene (5 bases). Germline V gene lookup returns CDR1 SGHVS and CDR2 FQNEAQ. The CDR3 is 15 residues long. V was trimmed by 3 bases and J by 4 bases, leaving 12 bases between them. DNA for the CDR3: TGTGCCAGCAGCTTCCAGGGCGTAGGCACCGGGGAGCTGTTTTTT. Amino acids: CASSFQGVGTGELFF.